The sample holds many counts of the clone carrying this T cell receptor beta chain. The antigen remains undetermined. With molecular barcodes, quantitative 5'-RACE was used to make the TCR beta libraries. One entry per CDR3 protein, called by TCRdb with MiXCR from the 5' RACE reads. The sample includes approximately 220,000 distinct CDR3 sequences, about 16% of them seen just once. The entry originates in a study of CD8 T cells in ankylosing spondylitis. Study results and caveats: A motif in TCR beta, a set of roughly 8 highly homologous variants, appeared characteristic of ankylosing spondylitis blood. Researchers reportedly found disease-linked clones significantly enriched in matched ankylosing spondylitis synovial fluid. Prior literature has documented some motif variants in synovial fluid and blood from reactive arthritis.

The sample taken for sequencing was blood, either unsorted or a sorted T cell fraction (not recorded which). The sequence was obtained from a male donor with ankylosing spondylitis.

CDR3 sequence reads: CASVFVAGECRNEQFF. CDR3 coding DNA: TGTGCCAGCGTTTTTGTGGCGGGAGAGTGCCGGAATGAGCAGTTCTTC. The rearrangement uses TRBV28 and TRBJ2-1, with 7 bases matching TRBD2. The CDR3 spans 16 residues. Germline CDR1 and CDR2: MDHEN and SYDVKM. Trimming cost V 8 bases and J 7 bases; bases outside gene matches: 17.